Listed below are T cell receptor beta chains from one sample, sequenced in a study of OX40 agonist ivuxolimab in advanced cancers. Method: immunoSEQ multiplex PCR; TCRdb's copy keeps in-frame clones and lacks some. This sample has about 72,000 clones, with about 87% found just once. The sequences come from CD4+ or CD8+ T cells sorted from blood, collected in a trial of the OX40 agonist ivuxolimab. Receptor source: an adult with an advanced solid tumor such as melanoma, head and neck, liver or kidney cancer. Both conserved end residues are part of each CDR3. The D gene is left open where the match is weak. Not every row has a clone size; where given, it reads once, few, many or a size class.

J gene	clone size	V gene	D gene	CDR3 protein	CDR3 DNA
TRBJ2-5	.	TRBV5-6	.	CASSLDGTGLAETQYF	TGTGCCAGCAGCTTAGATGGGACTGGGCTGGCGGAGACCCAGTACTTC
TRBJ2-5	.	TRBV7-9	.	CASSSVGFSQETQYF	TGTGCCAGCAGTAGCGTCGGGTTCAGCCAAGAGACCCAGTACTTC
TRBJ2-1	.	TRBV11-2	TRBD1	CASSPLWTGANEQFF	TGTGCCAGCAGCCCTCTGTGGACAGGGGCCAATGAGCAGTTCTTC
TRBJ1-2	.	TRBV28	.	CASRSHSQVLYGYTF	TGTGCCAGCAGATCCCATTCTCAGGTGCTCTATGGCTACACCTTC
TRBJ1-1	once	TRBV19	.	CASSSPETEAFF	TGTGCCAGTAGTTCCCCAGAGACTGAAGCTTTCTTT
TRBJ1-2	.	TRBV6-6	.	CASSGTASTIYGYTF	TGTGCCAGCAGTGGGACCGCCAGCACTATCTATGGCTACACCTTC
TRBJ2-3	.	TRBV6-5	TRBD1	CASSSEDRPGTDTQYF	TGTGCCAGCAGTTCCGAGGACAGGCCGGGCACAGATACGCAGTATTTT
TRBJ1-5	few	TRBV19	.	CASSIEGYGQPQHF	TGTGCCAGTAGTATAGAAGGGTATGGTCAGCCCCAGCATTTT
TRBJ2-5	once	TRBV5-1	TRBD2	CASSTGGGETQYF	TGCGCCAGCAGCACGGGGGGAGGGGAGACCCAGTACTTC
TRBJ2-3	.	TRBV19	.	CASSISGSDTQYF	TGTGCCAGTAGTATTAGCGGATCAGATACGCAGTATTTT
TRBJ2-7	few	TRBV7-2	TRBD1	CASSPSPGQGPLRYF	TGTGCCAGCAGCCCCTCCCCGGGACAGGGTCCCCTTCGGTACTTC
TRBJ2-3	.	TRBV10-3	TRBD2	CAIKRGSGGGTDTQYF	TGTGCCATCAAACGGGGTAGCGGGGGGGGAACAGATACGCAGTATTTT
TRBJ2-3	.	TRBV4-1	.	CASSQLPLRVGTDTQYF	TGCGCCAGCAGCCAACTTCCGTTAAGGGTTGGGACAGATACGCAGTATTTT
TRBJ2-7	few	TRBV5-1	.	CASRPAGAVSYEQYF	TGCGCCAGCAGACCAGCTGGGGCGGTCTCCTACGAGCAGTACTTC
TRBJ2-7	.	TRBV2	.	CASSQGGPYEQYF	TGTGCCAGCTCTCAAGGAGGCCCCTACGAGCAGTACTTC
TRBJ2-2	.	TRBV7-2	.	CASSLEFTGELFF	TGTGCCAGCAGCTTAGAGTTTACCGGGGAGCTGTTTTTT
TRBJ2-7	.	TRBV15	.	CAPDIGSYEQYF	TGTGCCCCCGACATAGGCTCCTACGAGCAGTACTTC